This entry is about one T cell receptor (beta chain). CDR3 length: 15 residues. The ends lost 2 bases at V and 10 bases at J; junction bases unmatched: 13. CDR1 and CDR2 from the germline V gene are MNHNS and SASEGT. Time point: week 3, after first cycle of checkpoint inhibitor. Apart from two fast progressors, RECIST 1.1 response was judged 12 weeks post-infusion. Prior systemic cancer therapy, immunosuppressant use and other active malignancies excluded patients. This sample was included in a study of blood T cell dynamics during melanoma immunotherapy. Study in general: Patients with metastatic melanoma got pembrolizumab or nivolumab-ipilimumab as first-line care.

Measured with immunoSEQ multiplex PCR; TCRdb has only the in-frame clones, and not every one. The sample contains 25,000 to 30,000 clones, 80% to 85% of which appear only once. Sequences were derived from blood, sampled from a patient treated with checkpoint blockade. The rearrangement links TRBV6-1 to TRBJ2-5, with 7 bases identical to TRBD2. The TCR originated in a human donor with melanoma. As DNA, the CDR3 is TGTGCCAGCAGTGAAAGAGTAAGCCGCGGGAGTGGCCAGTACTTC. Amino acids: CASSERVSRGSGQYF.